This entry is about one T cell receptor beta chain. The antigen is undetermined. Looked up from germline, CDR1 is MNHNS and CDR2 is SASEGT. V was clipped by 6 bases and J by 3 bases; unmatched bases: 9. This CDR3 is built from 15 residues. TCRdb's table, derived via immunoSEQ multiplex PCR, lists solely in-frame clones and lacks some. This table holds around 130,000 clones, around nine tenths found once. These data belong to a study of PD-1 blockade in mismatch repair-deficient tumors. Study-wide results and caveats: Tumor-resident clones, often absent from pretreatment blood, expanded after pembrolizumab and then contracted.

The input for sequencing was peripheral blood, taken 72 weeks after starting pembrolizumab. This chain connects TRBV6-1 to TRBJ2-7; 9 bases fit TRBD1. This TCR was recovered from an adult with mismatch repair-deficient cancer. CDR3 region: CASSLLGTGIYEQYF. The DNA for the CDR3 is TGTGCCAGCAGCCTATTGGGGACAGGGATCTACGAGCAGTACTTC.